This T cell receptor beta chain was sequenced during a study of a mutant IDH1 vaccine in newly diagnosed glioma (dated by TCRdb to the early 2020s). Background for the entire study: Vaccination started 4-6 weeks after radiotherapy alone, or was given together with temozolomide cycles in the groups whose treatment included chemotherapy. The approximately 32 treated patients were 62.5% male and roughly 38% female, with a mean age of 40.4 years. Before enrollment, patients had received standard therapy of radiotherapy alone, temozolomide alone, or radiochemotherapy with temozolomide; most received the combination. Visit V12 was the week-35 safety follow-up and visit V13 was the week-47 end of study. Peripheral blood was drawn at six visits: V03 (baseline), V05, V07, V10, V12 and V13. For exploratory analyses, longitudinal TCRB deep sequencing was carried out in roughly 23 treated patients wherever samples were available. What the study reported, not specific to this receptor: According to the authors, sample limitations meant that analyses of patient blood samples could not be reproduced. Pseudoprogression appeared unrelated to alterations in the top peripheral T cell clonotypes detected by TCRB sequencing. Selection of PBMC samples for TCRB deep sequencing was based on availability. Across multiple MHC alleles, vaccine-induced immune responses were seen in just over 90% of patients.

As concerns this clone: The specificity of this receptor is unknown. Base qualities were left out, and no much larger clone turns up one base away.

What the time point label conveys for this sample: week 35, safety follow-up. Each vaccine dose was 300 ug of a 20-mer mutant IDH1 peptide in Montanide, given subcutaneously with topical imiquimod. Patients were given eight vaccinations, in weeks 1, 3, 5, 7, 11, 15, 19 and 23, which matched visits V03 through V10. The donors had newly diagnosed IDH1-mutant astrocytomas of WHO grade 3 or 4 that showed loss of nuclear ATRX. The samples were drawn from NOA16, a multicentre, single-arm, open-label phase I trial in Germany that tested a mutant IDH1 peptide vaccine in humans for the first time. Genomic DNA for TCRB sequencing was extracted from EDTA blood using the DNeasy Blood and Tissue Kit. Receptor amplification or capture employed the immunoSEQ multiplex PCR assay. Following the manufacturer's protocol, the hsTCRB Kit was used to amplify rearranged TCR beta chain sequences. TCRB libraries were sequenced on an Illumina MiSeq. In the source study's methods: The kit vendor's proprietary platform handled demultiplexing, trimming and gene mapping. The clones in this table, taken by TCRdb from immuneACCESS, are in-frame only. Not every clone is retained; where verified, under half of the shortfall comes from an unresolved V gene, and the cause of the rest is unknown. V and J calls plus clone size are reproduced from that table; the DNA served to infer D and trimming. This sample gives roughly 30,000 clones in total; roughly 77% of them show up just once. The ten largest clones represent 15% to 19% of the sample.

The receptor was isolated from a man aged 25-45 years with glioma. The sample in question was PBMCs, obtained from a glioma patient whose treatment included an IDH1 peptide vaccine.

The CDR3 reads as follows: CASSTQPRVIEQFF. In nucleotides, the sequence is TGTGCCAGTAGTACCCAACCCCGGGTGATTGAGCAGTTCTTC. In this chain, TRBV19 is recombined with TRBJ2-1, with an unclear D gene assignment. The germline V gene encodes CDR1 LNHDA and CDR2 SQIVND (reference sequence). Trimming removed 4 bases from V and 9 bases from J, leaving 16 bases between the germline ends. The CDR3 numbers 14 residues from cysteine through phenylalanine. Only the CDR3 part of the read is kept: 42 bases, read in frame from the first base.